The present T cell receptor beta chain was sequenced within a study of cytomegalovirus exposure and HLA in healthy donors. CDR3 length: 16 amino acids. The germline V gene encodes CDR1 MGHDK and CDR2 SYGVNS. Trimming shortened V by 3 bases and J by 1 base, and 10 bases separated the two germline ends. Broader study findings: Earlier analysis yielded a pattern in which most TCR beta V segments were productive about 90% or about 30% of the time. Some public TCRs appeared in many individuals, while most sequences were rare. Later analysis identified several of the most significant clusters that appeared linked to common viral pathogens.

The primer mix had 60 Vbeta and 13 Jbeta primers. Assay used: immunoSEQ multiplex PCR; TCRdb lists only in-frame clones, some missing. This sample has around 99,000 clones, with more than 70% found just once. This clone occurred once. Its antigen is not identified. The J gene is TRBJ2-6, the V gene TRBV25-1; D is possibly TRBD1 (6 bases). The sequenced material came from PBMCs. The TCR originated in a man in his thirties or forties in good health and CMV-seronegative. The CDR3 region has the DNA TGTGCCAGCAGTGATTGGACAGCTTCTGGGGCCAACGTCCTGACTTTC. It specifies CASSDWTASGANVLTF.